Listed below are T cell receptor beta chains from one sample, sequenced in a study of Graves' ophthalmopathy and Graves' hyperthyroidism. TCRdb redid the calling of the multiplex PCR reads with MiXCR, one entry per CDR3 protein. The data show about 620,000 distinct CDR3 sequences, approximately 21% seen once. The source material was peripheral blood. The receptors derive from a woman aged 18-29 years with stable Graves' hyperthyroidism. Some clones in this sample may be carry-over from other donors' samples. Both conserved end residues are part of each CDR3. D genes are given only for firm matches. Clone size is stated in some rows and not others, as once, few, many or a class when expanded.

TRBJ2-7 TRBD1 . TRBV20-1 CSARSNRDRVLYEQYF TGCAGTGCTAGATCCAACCGGGACAGGGTCCTCTACGAGCAGTACTTC
TRBJ2-7 . . TRBV5-1 CASRLRDKAYEQYF TGCGCCAGCAGGCTCCGGGACAAAGCCTACGAGCAGTACTTC
TRBJ2-7 TRBD1 many TRBV20-1 CSATTYRGPYEQYF TGCAGTGCTACCACATACAGGGGGCCCTACGAGCAGTACTTC
TRBJ2-7 . few TRBV20-1 CSAEHNQGFSSYEQYF TGCAGTGCCGAACATAATCAGGGGTTTAGCTCCTACGAGCAGTACTTC
TRBJ1-2 . many TRBV28 CASSLKGYGYTF TGTGCCAGCAGTTTAAAAGGGTACGGCTACACCTTC
TRBJ2-7 TRBD2 . TRBV20-1 CSAIRGTSGLFSYEQYF TGCAGTGCTATTAGGGGGACTAGCGGCTTATTCTCCTACGAGCAGTACTTC
TRBJ1-6 . many TRBV6-5 CATLRLLGNSPLHF TGTGCCACCTTAAGGTTACTGGGGAATTCACCCCTCCACTTT
TRBJ2-7 . . TRBV11-2 CASSAYADGDSYEQYF TGTGCCAGCAGCGCATACGCGGACGGTGACTCCTACGAGCAGTACTTC
TRBJ2-7 . many TRBV11-2 CASSWGTSYEQYF TGTGCCAGCAGCTGGGGTACCTCCTACGAGCAGTACTTC
TRBJ1-5 TRBD1 many TRBV19 CASSLDRDRQPQHF TGTGCCAGTAGTTTGGACAGGGATAGGCAGCCCCAGCATTTT
TRBJ2-5 TRBD2 . TRBV12-3/TRBV12-4 CASSLNPRAWVLAGRDKVQETQYF TGTGCCAGCAGTTTAAACCCCAGGGCGTGGGTACTAGCGGGTAGAGATAAAGTCCAAGAGACCCAGTACTTC
TRBJ2-3 . . TRBV30 CAYSTDTQYF TGTGCCTACAGCACAGATACGCAGTATTTT
TRBJ2-5 . few TRBV7-2 CASSLMGHSETQYF TGTGCCAGCAGCTTAATGGGACATTCAGAGACCCAGTACTTC
TRBJ1-1 TRBD1 many TRBV6-5 CASSYSYEGADTEAFF TGTGCCAGCAGTTACTCTTACGAGGGGGCGGACACTGAAGCTTTCTTT
TRBJ1-2 TRBD1 many TRBV6-1 CASSPQEGADYGYTF TGTGCCAGCAGTCCGCAGGAGGGGGCGGACTATGGCTACACCTTC
TRBJ2-5 . . TRBV28 CASSEEGALQETQYF TGTGCCAGCAGCGAGGAGGGAGCCCTGCAAGAGACCCAGTACTTC
TRBJ1-1 . medium-sized TRBV12-3/TRBV12-4 CASSLGGNTEAFF TGTGCCAGCAGTTTAGGGGGGAACACTGAAGCTTTCTTT
TRBJ1-2 TRBD1 few TRBV29-1 CSVDPQGGSGYTF TGCAGCGTTGACCCTCAGGGGGGTAGTGGCTACACCTTC
TRBJ2-5 TRBD1 many TRBV4-2 CASSQGQAGGDQETQYF TGTGCCAGCAGCCAAGGACAGGCAGGGGGCGACCAAGAGACCCAGTACTTC
TRBJ2-2 . few TRBV7-3 CASSLTDGAGTGELFF TGTGCCAGCAGCTTAACAGACGGGGCCGGCACCGGGGAGCTGTTTTTT
TRBJ1-2 . many TRBV10-3 CAISEGVVSYGYTF TGTGCCATCAGTGAGGGGGTTGTGAGCTATGGCTACACCTTC
TRBJ1-2 . many TRBV6-1 CASSEAAGYTF TGTGCCAGCAGTGAAGCCGCTGGCTACACCTTC
TRBJ1-1 . many TRBV6-5 CASSYVSGSNTEAFF TGTGCCAGCAGTTACGTTTCGGGTTCGAACACTGAAGCTTTCTTT
TRBJ1-1 . many TRBV12-3/TRBV12-4 CASSFRAPRTEAFF TGTGCCAGCAGCTTTCGGGCCCCTAGGACTGAAGCTTTCTTT
TRBJ1-5 . . TRBV30 CAWSTRQATNQPQHF TGTGCCTGGAGTACACGACAGGCGACTAATCAGCCCCAGCATTTT
TRBJ2-7 TRBD1 . TRBV28 CASSRSPGQGSYEQYF TGTGCCAGCAGCCGTTCCCCGGGACAGGGGTCCTACGAGCAGTACTTC
TRBJ2-3 . . TRBV2 CASRGDGTDTQYF TGTGCCAGCAGGGGGGACGGCACAGATACGCAGTATTTT
TRBJ2-5 TRBD1 few TRBV11-2 CASSLVGTDSTKGVQETQYF TGTGCCAGCAGCTTAGTGGGGACAGATTCAACTAAGGGGGTTCAAGAGACCCAGTACTTC
TRBJ1-5 . many TRBV4-1 CASSLTEANTQPQHF TGCGCCAGCAGCCTGACAGAGGCAAACACTCAGCCCCAGCATTTT
TRBJ2-7 . few TRBV30 CTWSVGAGEQYF TGTACCTGGAGTGTAGGGGCCGGCGAGCAGTACTTC
TRBJ1-5 . many TRBV10-1 CASSENSNQPQHF TGCGCCAGCAGTGAGAATAGCAATCAGCCCCAGCATTTT
TRBJ2-7 . many TRBV14 CASSHAGHAAYEQYF TGTGCCAGCAGCCACGCGGGACATGCTGCCTACGAGCAGTACTTC